The 3 T cell receptor beta chains given below trace back to one sample, sequenced in a study of identical twins. TCRdb analysed the 5' RACE reads with MiXCR anew, one entry per CDR3 protein. The sample lists roughly 490,000 distinct CDR3 sequences; roughly an eighth were seen once. These records were also assigned to another study, of yellow fever vaccine responses in identical twins.

Sequenced sample: CD4+ T cells sorted from blood. These TCRs come from a woman aged 18-29 years in good health.

The chain couples TRBV3-1 to TRBJ2-3; no reliable D call. Germline loops: CDR1 LGHDT, CDR2 YNNKEL (reference sequence). The V gene lost 4 bases and the J gene lost 2 bases, with 7 bases spanning the gap. The CDR3 is 13 residues long. For the CDR3, the DNA is TGTGCCAGCAGCCCCCACGACACAGATACGCAGTATTTT. Its protein is CASSPHDTDTQYF.

In this sample, this clonotype turned up many times. The rearrangement joins TRBV20-1 to TRBJ2-7, with 10 nucleotides matching TRBD2. The V and J ends lost 6 bases and 0 bases, in that order; junction bases with no gene match: 11. This CDR3 is 16 amino acids long. The germline gives CDR1 DFQATT, CDR2 SNEGSKA (reference sequence). This CDR3 reads CSAQGLAGDISYEQYF. Here the CDR3 DNA reads TGCAGTGCCCAAGGCCTAGCGGGAGACATCTCCTACGAGCAGTACTTC.

There are many counts of this clonotype. This chain joins TRBV27 and TRBJ2-3; 11 nucleotides align to TRBD2. The CDR3 loop spans 17 amino acids. In germline, CDR1 is MNHEY, CDR2 SMNVEV (reference sequence). The trim removed 4 bases at V and 5 bases at J, leaving 11 bases unmatched. DNA of the CDR3: TGTGCCAGCAGTTCCACCCATAGCGGGAGGGCCGGAGATACGCAGTATTTT. Its protein product is CASSSTHSGRAGDTQYF.